This is a list of T cell receptor beta chains from one sample in a study of CD8 T cells in ankylosing spondylitis. Each CDR3 protein is one row after TCRdb ran MiXCR on the 5' RACE reads. The data hold 25,000 to 30,000 distinct CDR3 sequences, with around 5% observed a single time. The sequencing sample was made of blood, either unsorted or a sorted T cell fraction (not recorded which). The receptors come from a female donor with ankylosing spondylitis or in good health (not recorded which). The CDR3 runs from the conserved cysteine through the conserved F or W. The order of the fields is D gene, J gene, V gene, clone size, CDR3 length, CDR3 protein, CDR3 DNA. The D gene is left open where the match is weak. Only part of the rows carry a size: once, few, many, or a class if the clone is expanded.

d_gene: NA
j_gene: TRBJ2-1
v_gene: TRBV9
abundance: many
len: 12
CDR3aa: CASSGRGNEQFF
CDR3nt: TGTGCCAGCAGCGGCAGGGGTAATGAGCAGTTCTTC

d_gene: NA
j_gene: TRBJ2-2
v_gene: TRBV9
abundance: NA
len: 14
CDR3aa: CASSVGWAAGELFF
CDR3nt: TGTGCCAGCAGCGTAGGATGGGCAGCCGGGGAGCTGTTTTTT

d_gene: NA
j_gene: TRBJ1-6
v_gene: TRBV9
abundance: many
len: 16
CDR3aa: CASSVDPGRSNSPLHF
CDR3nt: TGTGCCAGCAGCGTAGATCCGGGACGGTCTAATTCACCCCTCCACTTT

d_gene: TRBD2
j_gene: TRBJ2-3
v_gene: TRBV9
abundance: many
len: 16
CDR3aa: CASSQTAGGFADTQYF
CDR3nt: TGTGCCAGCAGCCAAACAGCGGGGGGATTTGCAGATACGCAGTATTTT

d_gene: NA
j_gene: TRBJ2-1
v_gene: TRBV9
abundance: many
len: 12
CDR3aa: CASSVGDNEQFF
CDR3nt: TGTGCCAGCAGCGTAGGTGACAATGAGCAGTTCTTC

d_gene: TRBD1
j_gene: TRBJ2-2
v_gene: TRBV9
abundance: many
len: 16
CDR3aa: CASSFGTGRYTGELFF
CDR3nt: TGTGCCAGCAGCTTCGGGACAGGAAGATACACCGGGGAGCTGTTTTTT

d_gene: NA
j_gene: TRBJ1-5
v_gene: TRBV9
abundance: many
len: 14
CDR3aa: CASSAAYSNQPQHF
CDR3nt: TGTGCCAGCAGCGCAGCCTATAGCAATCAGCCCCAGCATTTT

d_gene: TRBD2
j_gene: TRBJ2-5
v_gene: TRBV9
abundance: few
len: 15
CDR3aa: CASSVASGNQETQYF
CDR3nt: TGTGCCAGCAGCGTGGCTAGCGGGAACCAAGAGACCCAGTACTTC

d_gene: TRBD1
j_gene: TRBJ2-6
v_gene: TRBV7-3
abundance: few
len: 16
CDR3aa: CASSRTGGSGANVLTF
CDR3nt: TGTGCCAGCAGTCGGACAGGGGGCTCTGGGGCCAACGTCCTGACTTTC

d_gene: NA
j_gene: TRBJ2-5
v_gene: TRBV9
abundance: many
len: 14
CDR3aa: CASSVEAEVETQYF
CDR3nt: TGTGCCAGCAGCGTAGAGGCAGAAGTGGAGACCCAGTACTTC

d_gene: TRBD2
j_gene: TRBJ2-1
v_gene: TRBV9
abundance: many
len: 15
CDR3aa: CASSVVSSGDNEQFF
CDR3nt: TGTGCCAGCAGCGTAGTCTCTAGCGGGGACAATGAGCAGTTCTTC

d_gene: NA
j_gene: TRBJ2-5
v_gene: TRBV9
abundance: many
len: 14
CDR3aa: CASSGPTSQETQYF
CDR3nt: TGTGCCAGCAGCGGCCCGACAAGCCAAGAGACCCAGTACTTC

d_gene: TRBD2
j_gene: TRBJ2-3
v_gene: TRBV9
abundance: NA
len: 17
CDR3aa: CASSVGLAGPSTDTQYF
CDR3nt: TGTGCCAGCAGCGTAGGACTAGCGGGCCCTAGCACAGATACGCAGTATTTT

d_gene: NA
j_gene: TRBJ2-2
v_gene: TRBV9
abundance: NA
len: 13
CDR3aa: CASSYPGTGELFF
CDR3nt: TGTGCCAGCAGCTATCCCGGGACCGGGGAGCTGTTTTTT

d_gene: TRBD1
j_gene: TRBJ2-7
v_gene: TRBV9
abundance: many
len: 16
CDR3aa: CASSLDRDSFSYEQYF
CDR3nt: TGTGCCAGCAGCCTAGACCGGGACAGCTTCTCCTACGAGCAGTACTTC

d_gene: NA
j_gene: TRBJ2-5
v_gene: TRBV9
abundance: few
len: 14
CDR3aa: CASSVAQGAETQYF
CDR3nt: TGTGCCAGCAGCGTAGCTCAAGGAGCAGAGACCCAGTACTTC

d_gene: TRBD2
j_gene: TRBJ2-1
v_gene: TRBV9
abundance: many
len: 17
CDR3aa: CASSSNPGTTHHNEQFF
CDR3nt: TGTGCCAGCAGCAGTAACCCCGGGACTACCCACCACAATGAGCAGTTCTTC

d_gene: NA
j_gene: TRBJ1-2
v_gene: TRBV9
abundance: many
len: 12
CDR3aa: CASSVVGDGYTF
CDR3nt: TGTGCCAGCAGCGTTGTGGGAGATGGCTACACCTTC

d_gene: NA
j_gene: TRBJ2-5
v_gene: TRBV9
abundance: many
len: 14
CDR3aa: CASSVGAGQETQYF
CDR3nt: TGTGCCAGCAGCGTAGGGGCAGGCCAAGAGACCCAGTACTTC

d_gene: NA
j_gene: TRBJ1-5
v_gene: TRBV9
abundance: many
len: 15
CDR3aa: CASSVDGGSNQPQHF
CDR3nt: TGTGCCAGCAGCGTAGACGGAGGCAGCAATCAGCCCCAGCATTTT

d_gene: NA
j_gene: TRBJ2-3
v_gene: TRBV9
abundance: NA
len: 14
CDR3aa: CASSVDLETDTQYF
CDR3nt: TGTGCCAGCAGCGTAGATTTGGAGACAGATACGCAGTATTTT

d_gene: NA
j_gene: TRBJ2-1
v_gene: TRBV9
abundance: few
len: 14
CDR3aa: CASSGVLLAGEQFF
CDR3nt: TGTGCCAGCAGCGGGGTTTTACTAGCCGGCGAGCAGTTCTTC

d_gene: NA
j_gene: TRBJ2-3
v_gene: TRBV9
abundance: many
len: 15
CDR3aa: CASSVAVGTGGAQYF
CDR3nt: TGTGCCAGCAGCGTAGCCGTGGGGACCGGCGGAGCGCAGTATTTT

d_gene: NA
j_gene: TRBJ2-5
v_gene: TRBV9
abundance: medium-sized
len: 13
CDR3aa: CASSVGDLQTQYF
CDR3nt: TGTGCCAGCAGCGTAGGAGATTTACAGACCCAGTACTTC

d_gene: NA
j_gene: TRBJ1-1
v_gene: TRBV9
abundance: many
len: 15
CDR3aa: CASSVEPVGNTEAFF
CDR3nt: TGTGCCAGCAGCGTAGAGCCTGTAGGGAACACTGAAGCTTTCTTT

d_gene: TRBD1
j_gene: TRBJ2-2
v_gene: TRBV9
abundance: NA
len: 16
CDR3aa: CASSVQGALNTGELFF
CDR3nt: TGTGCCAGCAGCGTACAGGGGGCCCTCAACACCGGGGAGCTGTTTTTT

d_gene: NA
j_gene: TRBJ2-3
v_gene: TRBV9
abundance: few
len: 13
CDR3aa: CASSVELTDTQYF
CDR3nt: TGTGCCAGCAGCGTAGAACTCACAGATACGCAGTATTTT

d_gene: NA
j_gene: TRBJ2-5
v_gene: TRBV9
abundance: many
len: 16
CDR3aa: CASSVGGGTTQETQYF
CDR3nt: TGTGCCAGCAGCGTAGGGGGGGGGACAACCCAAGAGACCCAGTACTTC

d_gene: NA
j_gene: TRBJ2-7
v_gene: TRBV9
abundance: many
len: 13
CDR3aa: CASSTGFSYEQYF
CDR3nt: TGTGCCAGCAGCACAGGGTTCTCCTACGAGCAGTACTTC

d_gene: NA
j_gene: TRBJ2-1
v_gene: TRBV9
abundance: NA
len: 14
CDR3aa: CASSVDGRYNEQFF
CDR3nt: TGTGCCAGCAGCGTAGATGGTAGATACAATGAGCAGTTCTTC

d_gene: TRBD1
j_gene: TRBJ1-1
v_gene: TRBV9
abundance: many
len: 14
CDR3aa: CASTPRQGGAEAFF
CDR3nt: TGTGCCAGCACCCCCAGACAGGGTGGGGCTGAAGCTTTCTTT

d_gene: TRBD1
j_gene: TRBJ1-4
v_gene: TRBV9
abundance: many
len: 17
CDR3aa: CASSAQNRIRGGEKLFF
CDR3nt: TGTGCCAGCAGCGCCCAAAACAGAATCAGGGGGGGTGAAAAACTGTTTTTT

d_gene: NA
j_gene: TRBJ2-3
v_gene: TRBV9
abundance: many
len: 15
CDR3aa: CASSPNLASTDTQYF
CDR3nt: TGTGCCAGCAGCCCCAACCTAGCGAGCACAGATACGCAGTATTTT

d_gene: NA
j_gene: TRBJ2-7
v_gene: TRBV9
abundance: NA
len: 15
CDR3aa: CASSVVGGAVYEQYF
CDR3nt: TGTGCCAGCAGCGTAGTTGGCGGGGCGGTCTACGAGCAGTACTTC

d_gene: NA
j_gene: TRBJ1-1
v_gene: TRBV9
abundance: many
len: 14
CDR3aa: CASSVEGRGPEAFF
CDR3nt: TGTGCCAGCAGCGTAGAGGGCAGGGGCCCTGAAGCTTTCTTT

d_gene: NA
j_gene: TRBJ1-5
v_gene: TRBV9
abundance: medium-sized
len: 14
CDR3aa: CASSVGSGGQPQHF
CDR3nt: TGTGCCAGCAGCGTAGGTAGTGGCGGGCAGCCCCAGCATTTT

d_gene: TRBD2
j_gene: TRBJ2-1
v_gene: TRBV9
abundance: many
len: 15
CDR3aa: CASSRELAGGNEQFF
CDR3nt: TGTGCCAGCAGCCGGGAACTAGCGGGGGGCAATGAGCAGTTCTTC

d_gene: TRBD2
j_gene: TRBJ2-2
v_gene: TRBV9
abundance: many
len: 18
CDR3aa: CASSTTRSGTSHTGELFF
CDR3nt: TGTGCCAGCAGCACAACACGTTCCGGGACTAGCCACACCGGGGAGCTGTTTTTT

d_gene: NA
j_gene: TRBJ1-4
v_gene: TRBV9
abundance: medium-sized
len: 13
CDR3aa: CASSPPGTEKLFF
CDR3nt: TGTGCCAGCAGCCCCCCGGGTACGGAAAAACTGTTTTTT

d_gene: NA
j_gene: TRBJ2-1
v_gene: TRBV9
abundance: few
len: 14
CDR3aa: CASSAQGGGSEQFF
CDR3nt: TGTGCCAGCAGCGCCCAGGGAGGGGGCAGTGAGCAGTTCTTC

d_gene: NA
j_gene: TRBJ2-5
v_gene: TRBV9
abundance: many
len: 14
CDR3aa: CASSASLDRVAQYF
CDR3nt: TGTGCCAGCAGCGCCAGCCTGGACAGAGTGGCCCAGTACTTC

d_gene: TRBD1
j_gene: TRBJ2-7
v_gene: TRBV9
abundance: NA
len: 13
CDR3aa: CASSTGQSYEQYF
CDR3nt: TGTGCCAGCAGCACGGGACAGTCCTACGAGCAGTACTTC

d_gene: NA
j_gene: TRBJ1-4
v_gene: TRBV9
abundance: many
len: 15
CDR3aa: CASSVTPATNEKLFF
CDR3nt: TGTGCCAGCAGCGTGACTCCCGCAACTAATGAAAAACTGTTTTTT